This T cell receptor (beta chain) is drawn from a study of T cells in Graves' hyperthyroidism and ophthalmopathy. Diagnoses rested on clinical symptoms, serum thyroxine and TRAb, thyroid ultrasound and orbital computed tomography. There are many counts of this clonotype. The target antigen is unknown. The investigators amplified TCR beta CDR3 regions from RNA transcripts. Carried out on the TCR CDR3, a first-round RT-PCR used the HTBI primer set. Each CDR3 protein gets one entry after TCRdb re-called the multiplex PCR reads with MiXCR. This repertoire shows 300,000 to 450,000 distinct CDR3 sequences, 14% to 15% found once; its top ten account for around a third. Regarding the study as a whole: Ophthalmopathy could be told apart from stable hyperthyroidism with a 13 V-J model. Most thyroid clonotypes with frequency above 0.001 were detected in blood.

Germline CDR1 reads SGHTA; CDR2 reads FQGNSA. This CDR3 has 14 residues. The V and J ends lost 2 bases and 6 bases, in that order; junction bases with no gene match: 5. This TCR was recovered from a woman aged 25-40 years with Graves' hyperthyroidism. Sequencing was done on a sample of blood. The chain uses TRBV7-2 and TRBJ2-7, with TRBD2 matching over 9 bases. The CDR3 protein is CASSLMTSGFEQYF. The CDR3 DNA reads TGTGCCAGCAGCTTAATGACTAGCGGTTTCGAGCAGTACTTC.